These T cell receptor beta chains were read from a single sample in a study of CD8+ T cells in alopecia areata. Clones were sequenced by immunoSEQ multiplex PCR, and TCRdb holds only the in-frame ones, with some missing. The table lists about 140,000 clones, about 51% of them singletons. This specimen was CD4+ T cells sorted from blood, taken at week 0. Source of these receptors: a human donor with alopecia areata. Both conserved end residues are part of each CDR3. Fields, in order: D gene, V gene, J gene, clone size, CDR3 protein, CDR3 DNA. A D gene is named only where the DNA matches it firmly. Size values are once, few and many counts, or a class for expanded clones, and some rows have none.

>TRBD1|TRBV29-1|TRBJ1-2|few
CSVLGQPNYGYTF
TGCAGCGTGTTGGGACAGCCTAACTATGGCTACACCTTC
>TRBD2|TRBV4-2|TRBJ2-7|.
CASSQGTRGRAGYEQYF
TGTGCCAGCAGCCAAGGTACTCGCGGGAGGGCCGGGTACGAGCAGTACTTC
>.|TRBV20-1|TRBJ1-1|.
CSARENTEAFF
TGCAGTGCTAGGGAGAACACTGAAGCTTTCTTT
>TRBD2|TRBV23-1|TRBJ2-7|once
CASRSVGGNYEQYF
TGCGCCAGCAGGTCCGTGGGGGGGAACTACGAGCAGTACTTC
>.|TRBV2|TRBJ1-1|.
CASQEGLNTEAFF
TGTGCCTCGCAGGAGGGACTGAACACTGAAGCTTTCTTT
>.|TRBV10-2|TRBJ2-5|.
CASKDPTFRQYF
TGCGCCAGCAAAGACCCTACATTCCGCCAGTACTTC
>.|TRBV29-1|TRBJ2-7|few
CSAGKGYEQYF
TGCAGCGCTGGGAAGGGGTACGAGCAGTACTTC
>.|TRBV30|TRBJ1-3|many
CAWRPASGNTIYF
TGTGCCTGGAGACCCGCCTCTGGAAACACCATATATTTT
>.|TRBV20-1|TRBJ2-3|.
CSASPTDTQYF
TGCAGTGCTTCTCCTACAGATACGCAGTATTTT
>.|TRBV29-1|TRBJ2-1|.
CSVDGDGAGNEQFF
TGCAGCGTTGACGGGGACGGCGCAGGCAATGAGCAGTTCTTC
>.|TRBV6-5|TRBJ1-5|.
CASGGRAHQPQHF
TGTGCCAGCGGTGGGAGGGCCCATCAGCCCCAGCATTTT
>.|TRBV10-3|TRBJ2-7|once
CAISDPRGHYEQYF
TGTGCCATCAGTGACCCCCGGGGGCACTACGAGCAGTACTTC
>TRBD1|TRBV2|TRBJ2-5|few
CASSVLGQGAGTQYF
TGTGCCAGCAGTGTCCTGGGACAGGGGGCAGGTACCCAGTACTTC
>TRBD1|TRBV29-1|TRBJ1-3|few
CSVGTGTGNTIYF
TGCAGCGTTGGGACAGGGACTGGAAACACCATATATTTT
>TRBD1|TRBV28|TRBJ2-6|few
CASSPLGQGSSGANVLTF
TGTGCCAGCAGTCCACTGGGACAGGGGTCCTCTGGGGCCAACGTCCTGACTTTC
>TRBD2|TRBV19|TRBJ2-2|few
CASSIVSGRVAGELFF
TGTGCCAGTAGTATCGTTAGCGGGAGGGTCGCCGGGGAGCTGTTTTTT
>.|TRBV15|TRBJ2-3|few
CATSRVGGSTDTQYF
TGTGCCACCAGCAGAGTTGGCGGTAGCACAGATACGCAGTATTTT
>.|TRBV30|TRBJ2-1|.
CAWSVGGGGGSWNEQFF
TGTGCCTGGAGTGTAGGAGGGGGCGGGGGATCTTGGAATGAGCAGTTCTTC
>.|TRBV30|TRBJ2-5|.
CAWTLNQETQYF
TGTGCCTGGACACTGAACCAAGAGACCCAGTACTTC
>TRBD2|TRBV2|TRBJ2-3|.
CASSLLGLAVTDTQYF
TGTGCCAGCAGTCTACTGGGACTAGCGGTCACAGATACGCAGTATTTT
>.|TRBV2|TRBJ2-5|few
CASGPESRRETQYF
TGTGCCAGCGGGCCCGAGAGCCGACGGGAGACCCAGTACTTC
>TRBD1|TRBV6-5|TRBJ1-5|.
CASSPDRGGQPQHF
TGTGCCAGCAGCCCTGACAGGGGAGGTCAGCCCCAGCATTTT
>.|TRBV29-1|TRBJ2-1|few
CSVVSDLLENEQFF
TGCAGCGTTGTTTCCGACTTGCTTGAGAATGAGCAGTTCTTC
>.|TRBV5-1|TRBJ2-7|.
CASSLVVAPSSYEQYF
TGCGCCAGCAGCTTGGTGGTAGCGCCTAGCTCCTACGAGCAGTACTTC
>TRBD1|TRBV4-1|TRBJ2-7|.
CASSQPDRASTDEQYF
TGCGCCAGCAGCCAACCCGACAGGGCAAGTACCGACGAGCAGTACTTC